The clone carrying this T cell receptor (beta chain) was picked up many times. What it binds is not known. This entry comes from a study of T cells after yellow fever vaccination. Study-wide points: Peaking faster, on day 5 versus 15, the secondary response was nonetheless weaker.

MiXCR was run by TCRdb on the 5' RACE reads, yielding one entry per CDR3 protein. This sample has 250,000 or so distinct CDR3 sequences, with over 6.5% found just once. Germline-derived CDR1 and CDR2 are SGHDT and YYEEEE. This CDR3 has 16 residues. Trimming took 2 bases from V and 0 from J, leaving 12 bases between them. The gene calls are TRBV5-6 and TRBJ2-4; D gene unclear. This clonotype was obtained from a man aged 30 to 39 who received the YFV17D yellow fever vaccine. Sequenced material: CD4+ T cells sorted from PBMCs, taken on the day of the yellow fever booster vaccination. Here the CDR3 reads CASSFWGNLAKNIQYF. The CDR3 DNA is TGTGCCAGCAGCTTTTGGGGAAATCTAGCCAAAAACATTCAGTACTTC.